A selection of T cell receptor beta chains follows, all from one sample in a study of OX40 agonist ivuxolimab in advanced cancers. Sequenced by immunoSEQ multiplex PCR; TCRdb stores in-frame clones only, minus some. The sample shows about 68,000 clones, roughly 86% of them seen only once. The source material was CD4+ or CD8+ T cells sorted from blood, sampled in a trial of the OX40 agonist ivuxolimab. The source of these receptors is an adult with an advanced solid tumor such as melanoma, head and neck, liver or kidney cancer. The CDR3 runs from the conserved cysteine through the conserved F or W.

j_call v_call cdr3_aa
TRBJ1-1 TRBV28 CASSPGVSGAFF
TRBJ1-1 TRBV5-8 CASSLTFTEAFF
TRBJ1-2 TRBV9 CASSVGRGRGGDGYTF
TRBJ2-1 TRBV5-1 CASSISTSTGTYNEQFF
TRBJ2-7 TRBV11-2 CASSPISRTTSYEQYF
TRBJ2-5 TRBV5-1 CASSSPRGGGDQETQYF
TRBJ1-2 TRBV18 CASSPREYGYTF
TRBJ1-5 TRBV5-6 CASSLWTGVLISNQPQHF
TRBJ2-7 TRBV28 CASNMLSYEQYF
TRBJ1-3 TRBV11-2 CASSLTGRNPLNSGNTIYF
TRBJ2-5 TRBV6-6 CASSWKAGVIQETQYF
TRBJ2-7 TRBV28 CASSSLRGHSYEQYF
TRBJ2-2 TRBV11-2 CASSILGITGELFF
TRBJ2-3 TRBV7-2 CASSILLDTQYF
TRBJ2-1 TRBV4-2 CASSLNSGGVYNEQFF
TRBJ2-5 TRBV28 CASGEIQQETQYF
TRBJ1-1 TRBV2 CASSFETNTEAFF
TRBJ1-1 TRBV6-5 CASSATPEAFF
TRBJ1-4 TRBV11-2 CASSLISRGHEKLFF
TRBJ1-5 TRBV4-2 CASSQGDVNQPQHF
TRBJ2-2 TRBV7-3 CASSLTMRTGELFF
TRBJ2-7 TRBV5-1 CASSPQWLHDEQYF
TRBJ2-7 TRBV18 CASSLRDGYEQYF
TRBJ2-1 TRBV27 CASRVLAGGDRSYNEQFF
TRBJ1-2 TRBV27 CASSLSGQVYGYTF
TRBJ2-5 TRBV7-8 CASQSLGLAGGETQYF
TRBJ2-1 TRBV7-6 CASSKGTVNEQFF
TRBJ2-4 TRBV28 CASSWRGGIAKNIQYF
TRBJ2-7 TRBV5-6 CASSHAARGLYEQYF
TRBJ1-5 TRBV5-1 CASSPDSRNQPQHF
TRBJ2-7 TRBV7-8 CASSSRTASYEQYF
TRBJ2-3 TRBV5-1 CASSLLLAGVADTQYF
TRBJ1-1 TRBV6-5 CASSYEPLESSTEAFF
TRBJ1-1 TRBV29-1 CSVGSVGTEAFF
TRBJ2-1 TRBV10-1 CASSGALETNEQFF
TRBJ2-6 TRBV9 CASSVVGVGANVLTF
TRBJ2-5 TRBV2 CARGRGQETQYF
TRBJ2-7 TRBV28 CASSHPIGEQYF
TRBJ1-5 TRBV11-3 CASSLDRKRQRGDQPQHF
TRBJ2-1 TRBV29-1 CSVLASGHEQFF
TRBJ2-4 TRBV15 CATTSGTPGNIQYF
TRBJ1-4 TRBV4-2 CASSISGTGLNEKLFF
TRBJ2-5 TRBV10-1 CASSWTGQETQYF
TRBJ2-1 TRBV7-9 CASSLASSSYNEQFF
TRBJ1-1 TRBV4-1 CASSQGILGRRSNTEAFF
TRBJ2-6 TRBV5-1 CASSLSFSGANVLTF
TRBJ2-7 TRBV7-8 CASRPYGPWASGSREQYF
TRBJ1-3 TRBV2 CASRSNWDTRSGNTIYF
TRBJ1-1 TRBV10-3 CAISVAGNTEAFF
TRBJ1-3 TRBV11-1 CASSTLTGEAAGNTIYF
TRBJ1-4 TRBV5-1 CASSRGDSTNEKLFF
TRBJ1-5 TRBV4-1 CASSPWGPKTFHRPQHF
TRBJ1-3 TRBV6-5 CASISQARGNTIYF